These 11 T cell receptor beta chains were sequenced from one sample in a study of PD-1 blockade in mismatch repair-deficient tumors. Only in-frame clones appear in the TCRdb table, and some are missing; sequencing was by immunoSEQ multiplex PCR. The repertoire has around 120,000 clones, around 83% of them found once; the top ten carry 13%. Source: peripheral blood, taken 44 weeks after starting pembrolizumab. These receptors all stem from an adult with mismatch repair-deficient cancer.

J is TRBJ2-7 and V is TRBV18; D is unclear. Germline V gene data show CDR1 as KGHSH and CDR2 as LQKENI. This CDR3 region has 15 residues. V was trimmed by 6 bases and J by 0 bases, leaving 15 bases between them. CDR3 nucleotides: TGTGCCAGCTCTCGCCGGTGGGCCACCTCCTACGAGCAGTACTTC. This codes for CASSRRWATSYEQYF.

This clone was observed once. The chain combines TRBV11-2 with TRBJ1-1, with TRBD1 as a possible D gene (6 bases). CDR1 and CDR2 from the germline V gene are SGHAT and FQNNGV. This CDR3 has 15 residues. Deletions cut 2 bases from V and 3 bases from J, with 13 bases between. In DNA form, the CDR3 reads TGTGCCAGCAGCTTATTTACAGGGTTGGACACTGAAGCTTTCTTT. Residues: CASSLFTGLDTEAFF.

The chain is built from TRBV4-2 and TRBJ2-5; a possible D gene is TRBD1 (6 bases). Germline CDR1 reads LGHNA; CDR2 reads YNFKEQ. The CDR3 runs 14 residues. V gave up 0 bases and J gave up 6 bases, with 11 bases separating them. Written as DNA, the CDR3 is TGTGCCAGCAGCCAAGATGTACAGGGCCAGACCCAGTACTTC. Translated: CASSQDVQGQTQYF.

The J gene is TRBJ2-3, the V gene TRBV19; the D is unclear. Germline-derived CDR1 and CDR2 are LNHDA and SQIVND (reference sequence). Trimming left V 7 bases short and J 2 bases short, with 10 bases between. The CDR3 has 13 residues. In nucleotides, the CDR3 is TGTGCCAGTATGGGCGAATACACAGATACGCAGTATTTT. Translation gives CASMGEYTDTQYF.

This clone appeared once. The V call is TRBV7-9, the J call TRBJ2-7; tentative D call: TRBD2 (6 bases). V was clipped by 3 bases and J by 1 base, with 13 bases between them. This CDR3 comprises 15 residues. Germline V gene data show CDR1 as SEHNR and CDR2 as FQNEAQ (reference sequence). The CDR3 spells CASSFHSRGSYEQYF. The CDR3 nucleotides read TGTGCCAGCAGCTTTCATTCCCGGGGGTCCTACGAGCAGTACTTC.

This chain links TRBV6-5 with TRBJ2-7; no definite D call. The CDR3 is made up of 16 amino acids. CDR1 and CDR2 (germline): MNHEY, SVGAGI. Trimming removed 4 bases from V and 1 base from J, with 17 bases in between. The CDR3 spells CASSSRESLLSYEQYF. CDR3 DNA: TGTGCCAGCAGTTCCCGTGAGTCCCTCCTATCCTACGAGCAGTACTTC.

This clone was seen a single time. CDR3 in amino acids: CASSPTGNTGELFF. CDR3 sequence (DNA): TGTGCCAGCAGTCCGACAGGGAACACCGGGGAGCTGTTTTTT. This chain links TRBV6-6 with TRBJ2-2; tentative D call: TRBD1 (6 bases). Trimming took 5 bases from V and 1 from J, leaving 8 bases between them. From germline, CDR1 is MNHNY and CDR2 SVGAGI (reference sequence). The CDR3 totals 14 residues.

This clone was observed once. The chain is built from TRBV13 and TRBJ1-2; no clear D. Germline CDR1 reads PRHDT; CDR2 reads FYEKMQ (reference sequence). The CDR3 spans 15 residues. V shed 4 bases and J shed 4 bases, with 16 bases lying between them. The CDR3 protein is CASSSQQGLSYGYTF. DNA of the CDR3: TGTGCCAGCAGCTCGCAGCAAGGGCTAAGCTATGGCTACACCTTC. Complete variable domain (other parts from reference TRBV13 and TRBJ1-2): AAGVIQSPRHLIKEKRETATLKCYPIPRHDTVYWYQQGPGQDPQFLISFYEKMQSDKGSIPDRFSAQQFSDYHSELNMSSLELGDSALYFCASSSQQGLSYGYTFGSGTRLTVV.

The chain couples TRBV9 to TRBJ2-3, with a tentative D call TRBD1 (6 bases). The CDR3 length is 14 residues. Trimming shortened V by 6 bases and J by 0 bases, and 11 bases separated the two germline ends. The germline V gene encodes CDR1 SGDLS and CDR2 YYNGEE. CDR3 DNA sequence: TGTGCCAGCACCCAGGGGCTTAGCACAGATACGCAGTATTTT. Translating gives CASTQGLSTDTQYF.

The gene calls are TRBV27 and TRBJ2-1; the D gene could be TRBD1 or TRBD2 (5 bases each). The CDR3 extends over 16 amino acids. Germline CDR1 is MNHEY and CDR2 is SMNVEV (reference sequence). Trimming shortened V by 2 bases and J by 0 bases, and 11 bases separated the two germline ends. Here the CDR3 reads CASSLMGEGSYNEQFF. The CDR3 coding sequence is TGTGCCAGCAGTTTAATGGGGGAAGGCTCCTACAATGAGCAGTTCTTC.

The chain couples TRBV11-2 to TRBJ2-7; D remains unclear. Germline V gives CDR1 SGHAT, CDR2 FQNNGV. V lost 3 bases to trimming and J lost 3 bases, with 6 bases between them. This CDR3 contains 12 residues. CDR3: CASSFSGYEQYF. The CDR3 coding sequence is TGTGCCAGCAGCTTTTCTGGCTACGAGCAGTACTTC.